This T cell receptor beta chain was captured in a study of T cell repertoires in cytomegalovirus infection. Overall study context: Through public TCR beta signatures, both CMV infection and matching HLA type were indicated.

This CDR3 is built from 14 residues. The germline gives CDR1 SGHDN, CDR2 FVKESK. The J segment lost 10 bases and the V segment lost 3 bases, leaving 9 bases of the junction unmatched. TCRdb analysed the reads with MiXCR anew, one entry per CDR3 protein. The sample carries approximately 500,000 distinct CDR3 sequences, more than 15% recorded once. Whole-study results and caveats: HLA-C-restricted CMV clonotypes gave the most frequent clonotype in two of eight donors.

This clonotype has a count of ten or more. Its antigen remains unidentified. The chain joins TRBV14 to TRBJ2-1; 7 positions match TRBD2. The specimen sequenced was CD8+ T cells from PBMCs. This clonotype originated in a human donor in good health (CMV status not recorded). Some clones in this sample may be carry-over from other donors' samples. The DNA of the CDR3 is TGTGCCAGCAGCCATTTAGCGGGTCCGCGGGAGCAGTTCTTC. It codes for CASSHLAGPREQFF.